This entry features one TCR beta chain sequence. One Seattle source followed patients from active infection through their disease course. The sample is drawn from a study of blood T cell repertoires in COVID-19. Study-level background: Researchers got acute and convalescent COVID-19 samples from the United States, Italy and Spain.

Only in-frame clones appear in the TCRdb table, and some are missing; sequencing was by immunoSEQ multiplex PCR. The table lists just over 150,000 clones, roughly 82% of them singletons. What was sequenced was peripheral blood. The sequence was obtained from a woman aged 40 to 50 with COVID-19, enrolled during active disease.

As DNA, the CDR3 is TGTGCCAGCAGCTTGCAGGGACAAACCTACAATGAGCAGTTCTTC. This gives the protein CASSLQGQTYNEQFF. J is TRBJ2-1 and V is TRBV9, with D possibly matching TRBD1 (6 bases). V was shortened by 4 bases and J by 2 bases, with 13 bases between the two germline ends. CDR1 and CDR2 from the germline V gene are SGDLS and YYNGEE. CDR3 length: 15 amino acids.